The T cell receptor beta chain under discussion was sequenced for a study of PD-L1 blockade in urothelial cancer. Overall study: Patients' histories included 0 to 3 prior chemotherapy regimens.

Germline V CDR1 and CDR2: SGHVS, FNYEAQ. The germline V and J ends were trimmed by 5 bases and 0 bases, with 7 bases remaining between them. The CDR3 covers 13 residues. Assay: immunoSEQ multiplex PCR; the TCRdb copy retains only in-frame clones and omits some. The profile shows tens of thousands of clones, about 90% of them singletons. The source of this sequence is a man in his fifties or sixties with urothelial cancer. Sequences were derived from PBMCs, sampled around atezolizumab (anti-PD-L1) treatment. This chain uses TRBV7-6 with TRBJ1-1; no reliable D call. CDR3 nucleotide sequence: TGTGCCAGCAGCCGGCGGATGAACACTGAAGCTTTCTTT. As protein: CASSRRMNTEAFF.